These T cell receptor beta chains were read from a single sample in a study of T cells in Graves' hyperthyroidism and ophthalmopathy. MiXCR was run by TCRdb on the multiplex PCR reads, yielding one entry per CDR3 protein. There are hundreds of thousands of distinct CDR3 sequences in the sample; under 15% occur only once, and under 15% lies in the top ten. Sequenced material: blood. The receptors originated from a man aged 18 to 35 with Graves' ophthalmopathy. Both conserved end residues are part of each CDR3. A D gene is named only where the DNA matches it firmly. Rows may omit the clone size; those that give it use once, few, many or a size class.

V	D	size	J	DNA	CDR3
TRBV11-1	TRBD2	many	TRBJ2-1	TGTGCCAGCAGCCTTGCCGGGACTAGCGTCAGCGATGAGCAGTTCTTC	CASSLAGTSVSDEQFF
TRBV10-2	TRBD1	NA	TRBJ2-3	TGCGCCACCGTAGTAGGGGGCGCAGATACGCAGTATTTT	CATVVGGADTQYF
TRBV7-8	NA	many	TRBJ1-2	TGTGCCAGCAGCTCCCCGGGACCGGATCAGTATGGCTACACCTTC	CASSSPGPDQYGYTF
TRBV3-1	TRBD1	NA	TRBJ2-1	TGTGCCAGCAGCCAAAGACAGGGGAATGAGCAGTTCTTC	CASSQRQGNEQFF
TRBV4-2	TRBD1	NA	TRBJ1-5	TGTGCCAGCAGCCAAGAGTCAGGGGGTCGGCAGCCCCAGCATTTT	CASSQESGGRQPQHF
TRBV3-1	TRBD1	many	TRBJ1-1	TGTGCCAGCAGCCAGGGACAGGGGGTCTTAGCTTTCTTT	CASSQGQGVLAFF
TRBV30	TRBD1	few	TRBJ2-7	TGTGCCTGGAGTGTTGGGACAGCCTACGAGCAGTACTTC	CAWSVGTAYEQYF
TRBV5-8	NA	many	TRBJ2-2	TGTGCCAGCAGCTTGGGCAAAACCGGAACCGGGGAGCTGTTTTTT	CASSLGKTGTGELFF
TRBV27	TRBD1	many	TRBJ2-5	TGTGCCAGCAGTCTCCTATGGGACAGGGGTGCCGGAAAAGAGACCCAGTACTTC	CASSLLWDRGAGKETQYF
TRBV7-8	TRBD2	NA	TRBJ2-5	TGTGCCAGCAGCCAAGATGGGGAGACTAGCGGGGGGGAGACCCAGTACTTC	CASSQDGETSGGETQYF
TRBV3-1	NA	many	TRBJ1-2	TGTGCCAGCAGCCAAAGTGGAGGGGGGCGGATAGATGGCTACACCTTC	CASSQSGGGRIDGYTF
TRBV20-1	TRBD2	few	TRBJ2-5	TGCAGTGCTAGAGATCGCTGGGGGGCAATCGCGGGAGGCCCCGAGACCCAGTACTTC	CSARDRWGAIAGGPETQYF
TRBV6-1	NA	many	TRBJ1-1	TGTGCCAGCAAGAGGGAGAACACTGAAGCTTTCTTT	CASKRENTEAFF
TRBV12-3/TRBV12-4	NA	many	TRBJ2-7	TGTGCCAGCAGTTTTCGCAGAACCTACGAGCAGTACTTC	CASSFRRTYEQYF
TRBV7-9	NA	few	TRBJ2-4	TGTGCCAGCAGTCTCCCAACTATTACGGGACCCAACGGCAAAAACATTCAGTACTTC	CASSLPTITGPNGKNIQYF
TRBV24-1	NA	many	TRBJ2-6	TGTGCCACCAGTGACTTGGACGACTCTGGGGCCAACGTCCTGACTTTC	CATSDLDDSGANVLTF
TRBV27	NA	many	TRBJ1-2	TGTGCCAGCAGTTTACGAGGGAGGGGGTTTTATGGCTACACCTTC	CASSLRGRGFYGYTF
TRBV29-1	NA	many	TRBJ2-3	TGCAGCGTTGGGGACCCTAGTACAGATACGCAGTATTTT	CSVGDPSTDTQYF
TRBV4-2	TRBD2	NA	TRBJ2-2	TGTGCCAGCACGCCCCTGGGGGGGTCCAACACCGGGGAGCTGTTTTTT	CASTPLGGSNTGELFF
TRBV6-6	TRBD2	few	TRBJ2-2	TGTGCCAGCAGTTACCCCGGACTAGCGGGAGTTACCGGGGAGCTGTTTTTT	CASSYPGLAGVTGELFF
TRBV25-1	TRBD1	few	TRBJ2-6	TGTGCCAGCAGTGCCGTCCCGGGACAGGGGAGAGGCACCTCTGGGGCCAACGTCCTGACTTTC	CASSAVPGQGRGTSGANVLTF
TRBV27	TRBD2	many	TRBJ2-3	TGTGCCAGCAGTAAACTAGCGCCCGGGTTCTCAGATACGCAGTATTTT	CASSKLAPGFSDTQYF
TRBV14	TRBD1	many	TRBJ2-3	TGTGCCAGCAGCCAAGTCGAACAGGGGACGCAGTATTTT	CASSQVEQGTQYF
TRBV27	NA	many	TRBJ2-3	TGTGCCAGCAGTCCCACAAAAGGTTGGACAGATACGCAGTATTTT	CASSPTKGWTDTQYF
TRBV7-9	NA	NA	TRBJ2-3	TGTGCCAGCAGCTTAAAGGGCGGGGCTTTTTTTGCGCAGTATTTT	CASSLKGGAFFAQYF
TRBV28	NA	NA	TRBJ1-6	TGTGCCAGCAGTTTCCAACAGCTACTACCCCTCCACTTT	CASSFQQLLPLHF
TRBV24-1	NA	many	TRBJ2-7	TGTGCCACCAGTGACGCCGGGCAGCCCTACGAGCAGTACTTC	CATSDAGQPYEQYF
TRBV10-3	TRBD1	many	TRBJ2-2	TGTGCCATCAGTGGATCTTTAGGACAGGTGAACACCGGGGAGCTGTTTTTT	CAISGSLGQVNTGELFF
TRBV14	NA	few	TRBJ1-1	TGTGCCAGCAGCCTTCACACGAACACTGAAGCTTTCTTT	CASSLHTNTEAFF
TRBV7-9	TRBD1	NA	TRBJ1-1	TGCGCCAGCAGCTTCGGACAGGACGAATTTGAAGCTTTCTTT	CASSFGQDEFEAFF
TRBV27	NA	many	TRBJ2-7	TGTGCCAGCAGCCTTCTGCACGTTGGTGTAACCGGGTTACTAAGCTACGAGCAGTACTTC	CASSLLHVGVTGLLSYEQYF
TRBV5-1	NA	many	TRBJ2-7	TGCGCCAGCAGCTTGAGGGCCAATTCAGAACAACCTTCCTACGAGCAGTACTTC	CASSLRANSEQPSYEQYF
TRBV4-1	TRBD2	once	TRBJ2-7	TGCGCCAGCAGCCAAGTGCGGACTAGCAGCATCTACGAGCAGTACTTC	CASSQVRTSSIYEQYF
TRBV6-1	TRBD1	few	TRBJ1-5	TGTGCCAGCAGTGCGGACAGGGTAAAGGATCAGCCCCAGCATTTT	CASSADRVKDQPQHF
TRBV7-8	TRBD2	many	TRBJ2-1	TGTGCCAGCAGCTTAATGGCGGGAGCCGGCAATGAGCAGTTCTTC	CASSLMAGAGNEQFF